This T cell receptor (beta chain) was found in a study of identical twins. Study results and limitations: The study found weaker excess twin sharing in beta out-of-frame sequences. With abundant cord blood beta clonotypes, insertions were fewer; memory repertoires showed no such pattern.

This clonotype was seen a few times. Its specificity is not known. Germline and junction disagree at one end, which may indicate a read error. CDR1 is SSHAT, CDR2 FNYEAQ, per germline (reference sequence). The CDR3 length is 13 residues. TCRdb reprocessed the 5' RACE reads via MiXCR and lists one record per CDR3 protein. This table has around 240,000 distinct CDR3 sequences, under 12% appearing once. The clonotype was recovered from a man between 50 and 59 years old in good health. Sequencing used memory T cells sorted from blood. The rearrangement links TRBV7-7 to TRBJ2-2; D unclear. The CDR3: CASSLEGHGELFF. CDR3 DNA: TGTGCTAGCAGCTTGGAAGGGCACGGGGAGCTGTTTTTT.